The 4 T cell receptor beta chains below come from one sample, sequenced in a study of CD8 T cells in Susac syndrome. Reverse transcription of roughly 0.5 to 1 ug RNA used random hexamers. One entry per CDR3 protein, called by TCRdb with MiXCR from the immunoSEQ multiplex PCR reads. The sample shows around 270,000 distinct CDR3 sequences, approximately 91% of them seen only once. What was sequenced was CD8+ T cells from PBMCs. The origin of the receptors is a human donor with multiple sclerosis.

V gene TRBV19 combines with J gene TRBJ1-1, with D maybe TRBD1 (5 bases). Trimming removed 5 bases at V and 4 bases at J, with 8 bases between. This CDR3 has 12 residues. Germline CDR1 reads LNHDA; CDR2 reads SQIVND (reference sequence). CDR3 in amino acids: CASSLGATEAFF. The CDR3 DNA is TGTGCCAGTAGTCTCGGGGCCACTGAAGCTTTCTTT.

Only one count was recorded for this clonotype. CDR3 DNA: TGTGCCAGCAGCGGGCGGGATGGGGCCCAGTACTTC. It is translated as CASSGRDGAQYF. The V and J genes are TRBV11-3 and TRBJ2-5; perhaps TRBD2 as D (6 bases). This CDR3 contains 12 residues. V gave up 5 bases and J gave up 9 bases, with 13 bases separating them. CDR1 is SGHNT and CDR2 is YENEEA in the germline V gene. The complete variable domain, with remaining parts taken from reference TRBV11-3 and TRBJ2-5, reads EAGVVQSPRYKIIEKKQPVAFWCNPISGHNTLYWYLQNLGQGPELLIRYENEEAVDDSQLPKDRFSAERLKGVDSTLKIQPAELGDSAVYLCASSGRDGAQYFGPGTRLLVL.

Details on this clonotype: One end of the junction varies from germline; a read error may be responsible. This chain's CDR3 is CASSSIGAGGSDF. DNA of the CDR3: TGTGCCAGCAGCTCTATTGGGGCGGGAGGTTCGGATTTT. The genes are TRBV7-8 and TRBJ2-3, with 8 bases matching TRBD2. The CDR3 has 13 residues. Germline assignment: CDR1 SGHVS and CDR2 FQNEAQ.

J is TRBJ2-1 and V is TRBV20-1, with 8 nucleotides matching TRBD2. V lost 3 bases and J lost 6; bases outside the gene matches: 13. Germline CDR1 and CDR2: DFQATT and SNEGSKA (reference sequence). The CDR3 has 16 residues. CDR3 protein: CSASRVTGGNPNEQFF. The DNA for the CDR3 is TGCAGTGCTAGTAGGGTGACGGGGGGGAACCCCAATGAGCAGTTCTTC.